The 30 T cell receptor beta chains below all came from one sample that was sequenced in a study of CD8 T cells in Susac syndrome. Random hexamers primed reverse transcription of roughly 0.5 to 1 ug RNA. Via MiXCR, TCRdb re-called the immunoSEQ multiplex PCR reads, giving one row per CDR3 protein. The sample has around 110,000 distinct CDR3 sequences, less than 95% seen once. Sequencing was done on a sample of CD8+ T cells from PBMCs. The source of these receptors is a human donor with Susac syndrome.

The chain combines TRBV5-6 with TRBJ2-1; 9 bases are a match to TRBD1. This CDR3 is 18 amino acids long. Trimming at V came to 0 bases and at J to 6 bases, leaving 13 bases not matched to a gene. From germline, CDR1 is SGHDT and CDR2 YYEEEE. CDR3 residues: CASSLAVTGGLDINEQFF. CDR3 DNA: TGTGCCAGCAGCTTGGCCGTCACAGGGGGCTTGGATATCAATGAGCAGTTCTTC. The whole variable domain, filled in from reference TRBV5-6 and TRBJ2-1, reads DAGVTQSPTHLIKTRGQQVTLRCSPKSGHDTVSWYQQALGQGPQFIFQYYEEEERQRGNFPDRFSGHQFPNYSSELNVNALLLGDSALYLCASSLAVTGGLDINEQFFGPGTRLTVL.

The rearrangement links TRBV20-1 to TRBJ2-3; D unresolved. Germline V CDR1 and CDR2: DFQATT, SNEGSKA (reference sequence). Trimming stripped 0 bases from V and 1 base from J, with 14 bases between. The CDR3 sequence is 16 residues long. The CDR3 DNA is TGCAGTGCTAGAGATGATGGCGGAGCCCGCACAGATACGCAGTATTTT. This codes for CSARDDGGARTDTQYF.

V and J are TRBV12-3 or TRBV12-4 and TRBJ1-5; no definite D call. Deletions cut 3 bases from V and 5 bases from J, with 8 bases between. The CDR3 is 13 residues long. In DNA form, the CDR3 reads TGTGCCAGCAGTTTGGTGGTGGATCAGCCCCAGCATTTT. It yields the protein CASSLVVDQPQHF.

V is TRBV20-1 and J is TRBJ1-5; D is uncertain. From germline, CDR1 is DFQATT and CDR2 SNEGSKA (reference sequence). The V gene lost 0 bases and the J gene lost 7 bases, with 13 bases spanning the gap. The CDR3 spans 14 residues. This chain's CDR3 is CSARDKVGGQPQHF. The CDR3 region has the DNA TGCAGTGCTAGAGATAAGGTGGGAGGGCAGCCCCAGCATTTT.

The chain has TRBV12-3 or TRBV12-4 and TRBJ2-5, with 11 bases lining up with TRBD2. This CDR3 has 15 residues. J lost 5 bases, V lost 7 bases, and 9 bases had no gene match. CDR3 bases: TGTGCCAGCACCCTACTAGCGGGGGATGAGGAGACCCAGTACTTC. Amino acid sequence: CASTLLAGDEETQYF.

The chain combines TRBV5-1 with TRBJ2-7; D is possibly TRBD1 (5 bases). Trimming stripped 3 bases from V and 3 bases from J, with 10 bases between. The CDR3 runs 13 residues. Looked up from germline, CDR1 is SGHRS and CDR2 is YFSETQ. As DNA, the CDR3 is TGCGCCAGCAGCTCCTCCAGGGACTACGAGCAGTACTTC. Translating gives CASSSSRDYEQYF.

The chain is built from TRBV20-1 and TRBJ2-6; the D gene could be TRBD1 or TRBD2 (5 bases each). The V and J ends lost 1 base and 0 bases respectively, with 16 bases between them. Germline-derived CDR1 and CDR2 are DFQATT and SNEGSKA (reference sequence). CDR3 size: 18 residues. The CDR3 DNA sequence: TGCAGTGCTAGAGTAGTTTTGGGACGCGACTCTGGGGCCAACGTCCTGACTTTC. Its translation is CSARVVLGRDSGANVLTF.

Notes on this clonotype: Sequence at one end of the junction differs from germline and may be a read error. The V gene is TRBV29-1, the J gene TRBJ2-7; tentative D call: TRBD1 (6 bases). This CDR3 comprises 14 residues. The V gene's germline CDR1 is SQVTM and CDR2 ANQGSEA. The CDR3 spells CSVEGSYQGPEQYF. Written as DNA, the CDR3 is TGCAGCGTCGAAGGGTCTTATCAGGGGCCCGAGCAGTACTTC.

This clonotype was counted once. The chain joins TRBV20-1 to TRBJ2-1; D gene unclear. The CDR3 has 16 amino acids. Trimming removed 4 bases at V and 2 bases at J, with 18 bases between. Looked up from germline, CDR1 is DFQATT and CDR2 is SNEGSKA (reference sequence). The DNA for the CDR3 is TGCAGTGCTAATAAGCTGGTAGCCTCTACCTACAATGAGCAGTTCTTC. This encodes CSANKLVASTYNEQFF.

With respect to this clonotype: An end of the junction differs from the germline gene, which may be a read error. This sequence joins TRBV9 and TRBJ1-1; D is unclear. Germline CDR1 and CDR2: SGDLS and YYNGEE. The CDR3 covers 12 residues. The CDR3 loop is CASSGDTVGKNF. In DNA, the CDR3 is TGTGCCAGCAGCGGAGACACCGTGGGGAAGAACTTT.

The rearrangement joins TRBV7-2 to TRBJ2-2, with 11 nucleotides matching TRBD2. The length of the CDR3 is 17 residues. Trimming took 4 bases from V and 5 from J; bases not matched to a gene: 9. The germline V gene encodes CDR1 SGHTA and CDR2 FQGNSA. The CDR3 DNA sequence: TGTGCCAGCAGCTCCTGGACTAGCGGGTCTGGTACCGGGGAGCTGTTTTTT. Residues: CASSSWTSGSGTGELFF.

This chain connects TRBV29-1 to TRBJ1-2, with TRBD1 matching over 7 bases. Germline CDR1 is SQVTM and CDR2 is ANQGSEA. The CDR3 is made up of 11 amino acids. With 7 bases clipped from V and 6 bases from J, the junction kept 5 bases outside the gene matches. As DNA, the CDR3 is TGCAGCGATGACAGGGCTGATGGCTACACCTTC. It codes for CSDDRADGYTF. The full variable domain, with the rest looked up from reference TRBV29-1 and TRBJ1-2, is SAVISQKPSRDICQRGTSLTIQCQVDSQVTMMFWYRQQPGQSLTLIATANQGSEATYESGFVIDKFPISRPNLTFSTLTVSNMSPEDSSIYLCSDDRADGYTFGSGTRLTVV.

V is TRBV7-3 and J is TRBJ2-2; TRBD2 matches at 12 bases. CDR3 length equals 17 residues. Germline V gene data show CDR1 as SGHTA and CDR2 as FQGTGA. The junction had 8 bases not matched to a gene; V was cut back by 4 bases and J by 5 bases. CDR3 in amino acids: CASSSQASGGATGELFF. In DNA, the CDR3 is TGTGCCAGCAGCTCCCAGGCTAGCGGGGGGGCGACCGGGGAGCTGTTTTTT.

This sequence joins TRBV9 and TRBJ1-1; D is uncertain. CDR3 size: 14 residues. Germline V gives CDR1 SGDLS, CDR2 YYNGEE. V was clipped by 0 bases and J by 2 bases, with 8 bases between them. The DNA of the CDR3 is TGTGCCAGCAGCGTAGACGACATCAACACTGAAGCTTTCTTT. This translates into CASSVDDINTEAFF.

The rearrangement joins TRBV3-1 to TRBJ2-7; D is perhaps TRBD2 (6 bases). In germline, CDR1 is LGHDT, CDR2 YNNKEL (reference sequence). The CDR3 extends over 17 amino acids. V lost 3 bases and J 6 bases, leaving 24 bases between the germline ends. The CDR3 sequence is CASSQVEGIRFSAEQYF. The CDR3, as DNA: TGTGCCAGCAGCCAGGTGGAGGGTATCAGGTTTTCGGCCGAGCAGTACTTC.

The chain carries TRBV7-9 and TRBJ2-3; D may be TRBD1 or TRBD2 (5 bases each). Germline lookup yields CDR1 SEHNR and CDR2 FQNEAQ (reference sequence). V dropped 5 bases and J dropped 2 bases, with 14 bases sitting between them. This CDR3 comprises 15 residues. The CDR3 loop is CASSPGAGSTDTQYF. The CDR3 DNA follows: TGTGCCAGCAGCCCCGGGGCAGGGTCCACAGATACGCAGTATTTT.

This sequence joins TRBV29-1 and TRBJ2-1, with no clear D. The CDR3 sequence is 12 residues long. Germline assignment: CDR1 SQVTM and CDR2 ANQGSEA. The V gene lost 8 bases and the J gene lost 7 bases, with 15 bases spanning the gap. The CDR3: CSHNLELNEQFF. The CDR3 nucleotides are TGCAGCCACAATCTAGAGTTAAATGAGCAGTTCTTC.

The genes are TRBV25-1 and TRBJ2-6, with D hard to call. With 8 bases removed from V and 2 bases from J, the gap between germline ends came to 10 bases. The length of the CDR3 is 14 residues. The germline V gene encodes CDR1 MGHDK and CDR2 SYGVNS. Here the CDR3 DNA reads TGTGCCAGCTCCGACCGTCCTGGGGCCAACGTCCTGACTTTC. Translated, it gives CASSDRPGANVLTF.

The rearrangement links TRBV9 to TRBJ1-6; 7 nucleotides align to TRBD1. V dropped 3 bases and J dropped 5; count of bases not matched to a gene: 5. The CDR3 covers 15 residues. Germline V lookup: CDR1 SGDLS, CDR2 YYNGEE. The CDR3 region is CASSEGQVNNSPLHF. The DNA of the CDR3 is TGTGCCAGCAGCGAAGGACAGGTGAATAATTCACCCCTCCACTTT.

The chain links TRBV6-5 to TRBJ2-3, with D perhaps matching TRBD2 (7 bases). The CDR3 is 16 residues long. Germline assignment: CDR1 MNHEY and CDR2 SVGAGI. V was pared by 2 bases and J by 6 bases, with 18 bases between. CDR3 DNA: TGTGCCAGCAGTTACCGTGGGGGGGGCCTCCGGGATACGCAGTATTTT. Protein: CASSYRGGGLRDTQYF.

The chain links TRBV7-2 to TRBJ2-5; 7 bases are a match to TRBD1. The CDR3 covers 15 residues. The germline V gene has CDR1 SGHTA and CDR2 FQGNSA. V was pared by 2 bases and J by 10 bases, with 13 bases of the junction left unmatched. CDR3 loop: CASSLWGQLREVQYF. The CDR3 DNA follows: TGTGCCAGCAGCTTATGGGGACAGTTAAGAGAGGTCCAGTACTTC.

The chain carries TRBV20-1 and TRBJ2-1, with 12 bases fitting TRBD2. CDR1 and CDR2 (germline): DFQATT, SNEGSKA (reference sequence). The J segment lost 3 bases and the V segment lost 0 bases, leaving 9 bases of the junction unmatched. CDR3 length equals 18 residues. CDR3 sequence: CSARDHPRTSGVYNEQFF. The CDR3, as DNA: TGCAGTGCTAGAGACCACCCTAGGACTAGCGGGGTCTACAATGAGCAGTTCTTC.

V is TRBV10-3 and J is TRBJ1-5, with D maybe TRBD1 (6 bases). V lost 0 bases to trimming and J lost 7 bases, with 19 bases between them. The CDR3 is 17 residues long. CDR1 is ENHRY, CDR2 SYGVKD, per germline. The DNA for the CDR3 is TGTGCCATCAGTGAGTCGAGAGTAGACAGGACTGGGCAGCCCCAGCATTTT. This gives the protein CAISESRVDRTGQPQHF.

In nucleotides, the CDR3 is TGTGCCAGCAGCACACGGGGCCAAGAGACCCAGTACTTC. It encodes CASSTRGQETQYF. This chain connects TRBV7-8 to TRBJ2-5, with D perhaps matching TRBD2 (5 bases). Germline CDR1 SGHVS, CDR2 FQNEAQ. V lost 5 bases and J lost 1, with 8 bases in between. The CDR3 length is 13 residues.

The chain is built from TRBV29-1 and TRBJ1-1; unclear D gene. Looked up from germline, CDR1 is SQVTM and CDR2 is ANQGSEA. V gave up 4 bases and J gave up 1 base, with 4 bases separating them. CDR3 length: 11 amino acids. The CDR3 DNA is TGCAGCGTTGTCGGGAACACTGAAGCTTTCTTT. Translating it yields CSVVGNTEAFF.

The chain carries TRBV6-1 and TRBJ1-2; D is perhaps TRBD1 (6 bases). V dropped 4 bases and J dropped 6 bases, with 18 bases sitting between them. The CDR3 length is 15 residues. Germline V lookup: CDR1 MNHNS, CDR2 SASEGT. For the CDR3, the DNA is TGTGCCAGCAGTGCGGACCTTGTGACAGGAAATGGCTACACCTTC. This codes for CASSADLVTGNGYTF.

The chain uses TRBV4-2 and TRBJ2-2; D ambiguous. The CDR3 spans 15 residues. Germline loops: CDR1 LGHNA, CDR2 YNFKEQ. Between the trimmed V and J ends, which lost 3 bases and 3 bases, there was a span of 11 bases. The CDR3 DNA is TGTGCCAGCAGCCAGGCAAATGGACACACCGGGGAGCTGTTTTTT. Encoded protein: CASSQANGHTGELFF.

The rearrangement links TRBV20-1 to TRBJ2-7, with D perhaps given as TRBD1 or TRBD2 (5 bases each). Germline loops: CDR1 DFQATT, CDR2 SNEGSKA (reference sequence). This CDR3 contains 11 residues. Trimming cost V 7 bases and J 4 bases, with 11 bases left between them. CDR3 amino acids: CSGGTLYEQYF. As DNA, the CDR3 is TGCAGTGGAGGGACGCTTTACGAGCAGTACTTC.

The chain is built from TRBV7-9 and TRBJ1-1; TRBD1 agrees at 9 bases. Germline V CDR1 and CDR2: SEHNR, FQNEAQ (reference sequence). This CDR3 is built from 11 residues. The trim removed 5 bases at V and 10 bases at J, leaving 2 bases unmatched. The CDR3 spells CASSMGQGAFF. For the CDR3, the DNA is TGTGCCAGCAGCATGGGACAGGGAGCTTTCTTT.

The chain combines TRBV29-1 with TRBJ1-2; the match to TRBD1 covers 11 bases. CDR1 is SQVTM, CDR2 ANQGSEA, per germline. Germline trimming cut 5 bases from V and 7 bases from J; bases unmatched to any gene: 9. The CDR3 totals 14 residues. DNA of the CDR3: TGCAGCGTTCTTCCTTCCGGGACAGGGGGTGGCTACACCTTC. Amino acids: CSVLPSGTGGGYTF. The full variable domain, rest sourced from reference TRBV29-1 and TRBJ1-2, is SAVISQKPSRDICQRGTSLTIQCQVDSQVTMMFWYRQQPGQSLTLIATANQGSEATYESGFVIDKFPISRPNLTFSTLTVSNMSPEDSSIYLCSVLPSGTGGGYTFGSGTRLTVV.